This T cell receptor beta chain was recovered during a study of cytomegalovirus exposure and HLA in healthy donors. Study background: For the roughly 400 genotyped donors, 75% to 90% fell within the Caucasian-associated ancestry cluster.

J gave up 4 bases and V 6 bases, and 5 bases lay outside the gene matches. CDR1 is SNHLY and CDR2 is FYNNEI in the germline V gene. CDR3 length: 13 residues. Study-level findings and limits: Across donors, presence/absence analyses took sequencing depth to be roughly uniform. Several of the most significant clusters appeared, in a later analysis, to be linked to common viral pathogens.

Of note for this clone: The target antigen is unknown.

PCR primers comprised 60 Vbeta and 13 Jbeta primers. The authors' processing: There were around 80 million unique TCR beta chains by a later count, and 10 million to 12 million of them were shared. Generated by immunoSEQ multiplex PCR, the TCRdb table keeps only in-frame clones and is missing some. Clone size and the V and J calls come from that table; the DNA yielded D and trimming. The table has 150,000 to 160,000 clones, more than 75% seen once; the top ten hold over 10%. This sequence joins TRBV2 and TRBJ2-7; 8 bases are a match to TRBD1. The clonotype originates from a man aged 30 to 45 in good health and CMV-seropositive. Sequencing was carried out using PBMCs. The CDR3 nucleotides are TGTGCCAGCAGCGGACAGGGATGGTACGAGCAGTACTTC. It specifies CASSGQGWYEQYF. Filled out from reference TRBV2 and TRBJ2-7, the complete variable domain reads EPEVTQTPSHQVTQMGQEVILRCVPISNHLYFYWYRQILGQKVEFLVSFYNNEISEKSEIFDDQFSVERPDGSNFTLKIRSTKLEDSAMYFCASSGQGWYEQYFGPGTRLTVT.